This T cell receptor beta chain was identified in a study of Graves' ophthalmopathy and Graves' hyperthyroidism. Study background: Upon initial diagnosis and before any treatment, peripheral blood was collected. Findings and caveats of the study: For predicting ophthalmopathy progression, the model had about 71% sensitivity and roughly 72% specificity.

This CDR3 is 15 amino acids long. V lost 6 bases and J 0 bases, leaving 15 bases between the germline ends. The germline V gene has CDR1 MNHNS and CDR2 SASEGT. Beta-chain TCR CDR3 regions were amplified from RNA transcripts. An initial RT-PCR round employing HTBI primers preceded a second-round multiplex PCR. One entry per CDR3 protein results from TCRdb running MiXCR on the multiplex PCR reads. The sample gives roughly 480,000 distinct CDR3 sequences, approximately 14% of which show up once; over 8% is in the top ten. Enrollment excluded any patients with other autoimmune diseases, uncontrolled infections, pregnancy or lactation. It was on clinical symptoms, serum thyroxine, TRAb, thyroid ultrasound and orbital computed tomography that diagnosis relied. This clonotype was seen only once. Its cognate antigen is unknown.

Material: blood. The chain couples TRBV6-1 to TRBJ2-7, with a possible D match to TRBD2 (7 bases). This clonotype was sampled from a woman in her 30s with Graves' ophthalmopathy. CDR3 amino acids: CASSRGGWGSYEQYF. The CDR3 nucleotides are TGTGCCAGCAGCCGCGGGGGCTGGGGCTCCTACGAGCAGTACTTC.